The clone carrying this TCR beta chain is a singleton in its sample. The sample belongs to a study of blood T cell repertoires in COVID-19. V was pared by 5 bases and J by 5 bases, with 10 bases of the junction left unmatched. The CDR3 sequence is 14 residues long. The germline gives CDR1 SGHRS, CDR2 YFSETQ. TCRdb's table, derived via immunoSEQ multiplex PCR, lists solely in-frame clones and lacks some. The sample includes about 100,000 clones, approximately 87% of them seen just once. The chain couples TRBV5-1 to TRBJ2-7; 7 bases map to TRBD2. The source is a human donor in a cohort sampled during active COVID-19. The source material was peripheral blood. As DNA, the CDR3 is TGCGCCAGCAGACCGGGACTCCGGGAGGACGAGCAGTACTTC. Encoded protein: CASRPGLREDEQYF.